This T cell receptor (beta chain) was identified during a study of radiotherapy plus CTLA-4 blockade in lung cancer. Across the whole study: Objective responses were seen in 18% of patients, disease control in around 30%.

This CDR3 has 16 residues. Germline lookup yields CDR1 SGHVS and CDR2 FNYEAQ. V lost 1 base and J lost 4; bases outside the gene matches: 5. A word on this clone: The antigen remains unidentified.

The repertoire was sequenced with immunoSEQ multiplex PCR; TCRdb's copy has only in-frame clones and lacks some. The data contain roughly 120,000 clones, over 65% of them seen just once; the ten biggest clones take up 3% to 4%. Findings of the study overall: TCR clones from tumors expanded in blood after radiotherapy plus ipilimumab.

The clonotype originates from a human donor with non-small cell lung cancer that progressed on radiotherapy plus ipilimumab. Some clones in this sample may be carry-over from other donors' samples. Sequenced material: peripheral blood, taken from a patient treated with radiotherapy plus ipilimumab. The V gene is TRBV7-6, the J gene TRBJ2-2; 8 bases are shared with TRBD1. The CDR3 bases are TGTGCCAGCAGCTTAGTCGGGGGACAGGCCACCGGGGAGCTGTTTTTT. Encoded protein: CASSLVGGQATGELFF.